Sequencing of this T cell receptor beta chain was carried out in a study of cytomegalovirus exposure and HLA in healthy donors (dated by TCRdb to the late 2010s). Regarding the complete study: An earlier analysis of under 600 of the donors reported about 250 Gb of sequence data and more than 90 million unique TCR beta sequences from about 180 million T cells. Both class I and class II loci were covered by HLA typing, at four-digit resolution. Using immunosequencing, the study profiled T cell repertoires from 500 to 800 subjects and related those repertoires to cytomegalovirus serostatus. Roughly 5 DR-DQ haplotypes were handled as single units for association and clustering, since linkage in the cohort was strong. High-throughput TCR immunosequencing, statistical association of individual TCRs with disease status, and machine learning were combined to predict cytomegalovirus infection status. Among approximately 370 genotyped donors of the cohort, an average of approximately 200,000 unique TCR beta nucleotide sequences was sequenced per donor, of which approximately 19% were non-productive. Of the approximately 370 genotyped donors, 81% were placed in the genetic ancestry cluster associated with self-reported Caucasian donors. An earlier analysis of several hundred of the donors applied high-throughput TCR beta sequencing to assess whether each TCR beta V gene segment acted as functional or pseudogenic. An early release covering around 630 HLA-typed donors comprised roughly 300 gigabases of sequencing data and tens of millions of unique TCR sequences. The later analysis used no new phenotypic data to find candidate immune exposures, relying instead on TCR beta sequences and their occurrence across donors. Donor age, sex, ethnicity and CMV serostatus were compiled alongside the repertoire data. The number of typed donors differed by locus: roughly 629-640 for A, B, C, DRB1 and DQB1; about 520 for DQA1; 606 for DPA1; and some 430 for DPB1. The study aimed to test whether signatures of past pathogen exposure could be identified by cataloging public T cell receptors. Every discovery cohort repertoire had been produced on one sequencing platform. A separate validation cohort of some 130 different subjects was used in addition to the approximately 610-subject first cohort. Genome-wide SNP genotypes for about 60% of the 666 donors were used in a later genetic analysis, which treated that subset as a discovery cohort. To study patterns of TCR occurrence, a later analysis re-analyzed previously published TCR beta repertoires from under 750 donors and added high-resolution HLA genotyping. The full study reports these points: Sequencing depth was assumed to be roughly uniform across donors in the presence/absence analyses, though that assumption may not hold. For the cohort, immune exposure information was limited to CMV serostatus. Correlated functional status among segregating V segments might reflect linkage disequilibrium, but an unknown experimental factor could not be ruled out. The classifier was reported to diagnose cytomegalovirus status with high specificity and sensitivity in both the original and validation cohorts. A total of 164 TCR beta chains were listed by the study as associated with cytomegalovirus. According to a later analysis, most CMV-associated TCR beta chains appeared to be HLA-restricted, and the HLA associations seemed to be driven largely by CMV exposure. Compared with the roughly 600-donor mean, donors in an Asian-associated ancestry cluster had fewer N-insertions in productive TCRs, according to a later genetic analysis. In a later analysis, HLA-associated TCR beta chains were found to be more clonally expanded and to have lower generation probabilities than equally common non-associated chains. A further reported finding was that TCR beta sequences accurately predicted the HLA-A and HLA-B alleles for most subjects in the first cohort. The authors suggested that the approach could potentially be extended to other disease states and immunological phenotypes. The cohort was sequenced for TCR beta chains only, and without alpha or paired-chain data the features that could be detected were limited. A cluster of highly shared sequence variants was judged likely to be a technical artifact of the sequencing pipeline. Some IMGT-functional V segments, including TRBV6-2 and TRBV6-3, could not be distinguished by the 87-base-pair reads and were therefore excluded. An association between a missense DCLRE1C variant and V-gene and J-gene trimming of TCR beta chains was found in a later genetic analysis and replicated in an independent cohort. Because counts were too low, approximately 18 rarely observed V segments, including chromosome 9 orphons, were excluded from the earlier analysis of around 640 of the donors. Across donors, most TCR sequences were observed very rarely, whereas some public TCRs were present in many individuals. Specific HLA alleles were associated with 15,000 to 20,000 TCR beta sequences at a false discovery rate of 0.05 in a later analysis. Several of the top co-occurrence clusters appeared to be linked to parvovirus B19, influenza, CMV and Epstein-Barr virus, according to a later analysis. Assigning TCR associations to individual alleles was difficult when HLA alleles, especially DR and DQ, strongly co-occurred. In a later analysis, TCR association rates were found to vary across HLA loci, with the most associated TCRs seen for DRB1 alleles and the fewest for HLA-C alleles. Three of the identified cytomegalovirus-associated TCR beta chains were confirmed in vitro to be specific for cytomegalovirus antigens. Because some donors lacked HLA typing at each locus, the association tests relied only on the typed subset. In an earlier analysis of about 600 of the donors, most TCR beta V segments appeared in productive rearrangements about 87% or about 30% of the time, broadly matching IMGT annotations.

Including the terminal cysteine and phenylalanine, the CDR3 comprises 13 residues. The retained sequence is limited to the CDR3, 39 bases, with the frame set at the first base. CDR1 and CDR2 were assigned from the germline V gene as MDHEN and SYDVKM. At the junction V is shortened by 6 bases and J by 7 bases; bases outside the gene matches: 6. With respect to this clone: Its binding antigen is unknown. No quality values exist for individual bases; no much larger clone is one base distant.

The cohort consisted of 666 healthy bone marrow donors. All cohort members were sampled while nominally healthy, although unrecorded immune exposures were likely present. The donor tested CMV seronegative and was one of the 352 seronegative cohort members. A peripheral blood sample was provided by each donor, and peripheral blood mononuclear cells were used for TCR beta sequencing. Genomic DNA was extracted from the blood cell samples with the Qiagen DNeasy Blood Extraction Kit. Library generation was performed with the immunoSEQ multiplex PCR assay. For the multiplex PCR, a mixture combining 60 forward primers for TCR Vbeta segments and 13 reverse primers for TCR Jbeta segments was used. Amplification of the CDR3 region of rearranged TCR beta genes was performed with a multiplex PCR assay on genomic DNA. The Illumina HiSeq System was used to sequence the amplified TCR beta libraries as 87-base-pair reads. Processing in the source paper ran as follows. A later analysis tallied roughly 80 million unique TCR beta chains across the 666 repertoires, and 10 million to 11 million of those chains were shared by two or more donors. Raw reads were error-corrected and collapsed into unique sequences by a nearest-neighbor algorithm in which closely related sequences were merged to remove PCR and sequencing errors. CDR3 sequences were aligned to IMGT reference sequences to assign V, D and J gene segments. For a sequence to be retained, a match of at least six nucleotides to both a V gene segment and a J gene segment was required. Rearrangements were classified as productive when the CDR3 lacked stop codons and remained in frame with V and J, and all other rearrangements were classified as non-productive. Following IMGT convention, CDR3 was defined as the stretch from the second conserved V-encoded cysteine to the conserved J-encoded phenylalanine. In an earlier analysis of roughly 580 of the donors, sequences lacking an unambiguous match to a single V gene segment were excluded. In an earlier analysis of more than 500 of the donors, a V segment was called functional when productive rearrangements were above 56.7%, and segregating when the standard deviation between donors exceeded 5%. A statistical classification framework was built to diagnose cytomegalovirus status from the catalog of TCR beta chain sequences. V and J gene assignment, in a later analysis, came from comparing TCR nucleotide sequences with IMGT/GENE-DB human TR gene sequences. Using the TCRdist pipeline, a later analysis assigned CDR3 sequences along with most-parsimonious VDJ recombination scenarios. A later analysis defined each TCR beta chain by its CDR3 amino acid sequence plus V-gene family, and excluded reads lacking a unique V-gene family. In a later analysis, a few hundred highly shared, low-generation-probability nucleotide sequences were removed to address suspected cross-contamination and a sequencing artifact. In a later analysis, a clonal expansion index for each public chain was calculated from normalized within-repertoire ranks of inferred template counts. In a later analysis, generation probabilities were computed with a VDJ recombination model fitted to out-of-frame rearrangements, and the resulting probabilities were checked against IGoR. In a later analysis, hypergeometric tests were used to score TCR-TCR, TCR-HLA and TCR-CMV co-occurrence, with a repertoire-size bias correction applied to TCR pairs. In a later analysis, false discovery rates were estimated by permuting HLA or CMV assignments 20 times. A later analysis grouped co-occurring TCRs with DBSCAN, adding TCRdist sequence similarity when clustering within HLA-allele-positive subsets. For co-occurrence clustering, repertoires with fewer than 30,000 or more than 120,000 public chains were excluded, along with a handful of repertoires with anomalous nucleotide sharing. As stored in TCRdb, this immuneACCESS dataset retains in-frame rearrangements with V and J assigned. A fraction of the clones does not appear; measured against another copy, unresolved V genes explain less than half of the discrepancy, and the remainder lacks a known reason. That table is the source of V, J and clone size, and D and trimming were worked out from the DNA. This sample lists some 150,000 clones; over 65% were detected once. The leading ten clones occupy about 1.5% of the sample.

The sequence derives from a middle-aged man in good health and CMV-seronegative. Sequencing was carried out using PBMCs. The V gene is TRBV28 and the J gene is TRBJ1-1, and TRBD1 aligns with 9 junction nucleotides. The sequenced DNA is TGTGCCAGCAGGACAGGGGGAGGGCGTGAAGCTTTCTTT. The encoded protein is CASRTGGGREAFF.